These 21 T cell receptor beta chains were all obtained from the same sample, sequenced in a study of shared clonotypes between healthy human individuals. Data came from immunoSEQ multiplex PCR; TCRdb stores just in-frame clones and leaves some out. Among some 2 million clones, 85% to 95% were seen once, and the ten largest hold roughly 0.13%. The sequenced sample was naive CD4+ T cells sorted from blood. This sample's subset: CD45RA+ positively selected. The source of these receptors is a man aged 18 to 29 in good health.

This clone was counted once. Here the CDR3 reads CASKKMGGGNEKLFF. The CDR3 coding sequence is TGTGCCAGCAAAAAAATGGGGGGAGGTAACGAAAAACTGTTTTTT. The chain couples TRBV27 to TRBJ1-4, with D maybe TRBD1 (5 bases). The CDR3 has 15 amino acids. CDR1 and CDR2 from the germline V gene are MNHEY and SMNVEV (reference sequence). The V end lost 7 bases, the J end lost 8 bases, and 20 bases lay between the germline ends.

This clone has a single count. Other DNA sequences in this sample translate to the same CDR3. The chain is built from TRBV9 and TRBJ2-3; D perhaps matches TRBD2 (6 bases). Trimming removed 0 bases at V and 0 bases at J, with 11 bases between. The CDR3 has 16 amino acids. The V gene's germline CDR1 is SGDLS and CDR2 YYNGEE. The CDR3 bases are TGTGCCAGCAGCGTAGCTGGCGGGACTAGCACAGATACGCAGTATTTT. The encoded protein is CASSVAGGTSTDTQYF.

This chain uses TRBV5-6 with TRBJ2-3; TRBD2 matches at 7 bases. The CDR3 runs to 16 residues. Trimming at V came to 4 bases and at J to 6 bases, leaving 14 bases not matched to a gene. Germline V gene sequence: CDR1 SGHDT, CDR2 YYEEEE. The CDR3, as DNA: TGTGCCAGCAGCCCCCCTCCCGCTAGCGGCCCCGATACGCAGTATTTT. The encoded protein is CASSPPPASGPDTQYF.

V and J are TRBV11-3 and TRBJ2-5; D unclear. Trimming cost V 1 base and J 1 base, with 10 bases left between them. There are 15 residues in the CDR3. From germline, CDR1 is SGHNT and CDR2 YENEEA. The CDR3, as DNA: TGTGCCAGCAGCTTAGGTGTCGGCAGCCAAGAGACCCAGTACTTC. It yields the protein CASSLGVGSQETQYF.

The V call is TRBV30, the J call TRBJ1-1, with 7 bases that match TRBD1. V shed 4 bases and J 3 bases; nucleotides not matched to a gene: 5. Germline V gene data show CDR1 as GTSNPN and CDR2 as SVGIG (reference sequence). This CDR3 is 13 amino acids long. This chain's CDR3 is CAWTGGLDTEAFF. The CDR3, as DNA: TGTGCCTGGACAGGGGGTCTGGACACTGAAGCTTTCTTT.

This clone showed up just a few times. The gene calls are TRBV5-6 and TRBJ1-6; D may be TRBD1 (5 bases). The CDR3 loop spans 15 amino acids. From germline, CDR1 is SGHDT and CDR2 YYEEEE. The V end was cut by 5 bases, the J end by 7 bases, with 16 bases between. The CDR3 bases are TGTGCCAGCAGACCGGGGAGGCACAGGAATTCACCCCTCCACTTT. As protein: CASRPGRHRNSPLHF.

In its sample, this clone was seen once. This CDR3 is CASSLGQGSNEKLFF. The CDR3 DNA is TGTGCCAGCAGCTTGGGACAGGGGTCTAATGAAAAACTGTTTTTT. The J gene is TRBJ1-4, the V gene TRBV7-2, with TRBD1 matching 10 bases. CDR1 SGHTA and CDR2 FQGNSA come from the germline V gene. V shed 3 bases and J 3 bases; nucleotides not matched to a gene: 1. The CDR3 runs to 15 residues.

This chain uses TRBV30 with TRBJ2-7; TRBD1 or TRBD2 may be the D gene (5 bases each). Trimming left V 3 bases short and J 3 bases short, with 15 bases between. The CDR3 is made up of 14 amino acids. CDR1 is GTSNPN and CDR2 is SVGIG in the germline V gene (reference sequence). The CDR3 loop reads CAWRGETVLYEQYF. The CDR3 DNA reads TGTGCCTGGAGGGGGGAGACAGTCCTCTACGAGCAGTACTTC.

V is TRBV6-5 and J is TRBJ2-7; D unclear. CDR3 length: 14 residues. V lost 6 bases and J 3 bases, leaving 15 bases between the germline ends. Germline CDR1 reads MNHEY; CDR2 reads SVGAGI. The CDR3 DNA is TGTGCCAGCAGCTCCGATGTATGGGTCTACGAGCAGTACTTC. Translating it yields CASSSDVWVYEQYF.

The chain combines TRBV28 with TRBJ2-3; TRBD2 matches 14 bases. The germline V gene encodes CDR1 MDHEN and CDR2 SYDVKM. The V gene end was trimmed by 8 bases and the J gene end by 1 base; junction bases not matched to a gene: 5. CDR3 length equals 16 residues. For the CDR3, the DNA is TGTGCCAGCTGCGGGACTAGCGGGAGCGGCACAGATACGCAGTATTTT. It codes for CASCGTSGSGTDTQYF. Filled out from reference TRBV28 and TRBJ2-3, the complete variable domain reads DVKVTQSSRYLVKRTGEKVFLECVQDMDHENMFWYRQDPGLGLRLIYFSYDVKMKEKGDIPEGYSVSREKKERFSLILESASTNQTSMYLCASCGTSGSGTDTQYFGPGTRLTVL.

The rearrangement uses TRBV7-9 and TRBJ1-1; D might be TRBD1 (6 bases). Germline V gene sequence: CDR1 SEHNR, CDR2 FQNEAQ (reference sequence). This CDR3 region has 12 residues. V was pared by 5 bases and J by 8 bases, with 12 bases between. CDR3 protein: CASSLRTEEAFF. DNA for the CDR3: TGTGCCAGCAGCCTAAGGACAGAAGAAGCTTTCTTT.

About this clone: Compared with germline, one end of the junction differs, possibly owing to a read error. J is TRBJ2-3 and V is TRBV30, with 13 bases matching TRBD2. From germline, CDR1 is GTSNPN and CDR2 SVGIG (reference sequence). The CDR3 spans 14 residues. CDR3 amino acids: CGLGTSGGTDTQYF. Here the CDR3 DNA reads TGCGGGCTGGGGACTAGCGGGGGCACAGATACGCAGTATTTT.

The chain recombines TRBV19 with TRBJ1-2; the D is unclear. CDR3 length: 12 amino acids. Trimming took 4 bases from V and 5 from J, leaving 8 bases between them. CDR1 is LNHDA and CDR2 is SQIVND in the germline V gene (reference sequence). Here the CDR3 DNA reads TGTGCCAGTAGTACCACAGCTTATGGCTACACCTTC. This encodes CASSTTAYGYTF.

This chain connects TRBV2 to TRBJ1-2, with 9 bases that match TRBD1. CDR1 is SNHLY and CDR2 is FYNNEI in the germline V gene. With V trimmed by 6 bases and J by 2 bases, 4 bases remained unmatched. The CDR3 extends over 14 amino acids. The CDR3 is CASRGQGENYGYTF. In DNA, the CDR3 is TGTGCCAGCAGGGGACAGGGAGAGAACTATGGCTACACCTTC.

The chain joins TRBV5-1 to TRBJ1-1, with D unresolved. The CDR3 covers 14 residues. Germline values: CDR1 SGHRS, CDR2 YFSETQ. V was clipped by 1 base and J by 1 base, with 8 bases between them. The CDR3 sequence: CASSLYNGNTEAFF. The DNA for the CDR3 is TGCGCCAGCAGCTTGTATAATGGGAACACTGAAGCTTTCTTT.

The chain carries TRBV30 and TRBJ2-7; D might be TRBD2 (7 bases). Germline CDR1 is GTSNPN and CDR2 is SVGIG (reference sequence). CDR3 size: 14 residues. With 0 bases removed from V and 2 bases from J, the gap between germline ends came to 11 bases. CDR3 region: CAWSVGGTTYEQYF. CDR3 DNA: TGTGCCTGGAGTGTGGGGGGGACAACCTACGAGCAGTACTTC. The full variable domain, completed using reference TRBV30 and TRBJ2-7, is SQTIHQWPATLVQPVGSPLSLECTVEGTSNPNLYWYRQAAGRGLQLLFYSVGIGQISSEVPQNLSASRPQDRQFILSSKKLLLSDSGFYLCAWSVGGTTYEQYFGPGTRLTVT.

The genes are TRBV5-1 and TRBJ1-5; D is undetermined. Trimming shortened V by 5 bases and J by 3 bases, and 12 bases separated the two germline ends. The CDR3 contains 14 residues. CDR1 is SGHRS and CDR2 is YFSETQ in the germline V gene. The CDR3 region is CASSSGSANQPQHF. As DNA, the CDR3 is TGCGCCAGCAGTTCTGGATCTGCCAATCAGCCCCAGCATTTT.

Details on this clone: This sequence may be a read error, since a much larger clone differs from it by one base. The V and J genes are TRBV7-2 and TRBJ1-3; D may be TRBD1 (5 bases). Germline CDR1 reads SGHTA; CDR2 reads FQGNSA. This CDR3 spans 14 amino acids. CDR3: CASSVAGSGNTIYF. CDR3 bases: TGTGCCAGCAGCGTAGCAGGGTCTGGAAACACCATATATTTT.

Points on this clone: This same CDR3 is encoded by further DNA sequences in the sample. The chain combines TRBV29-1 with TRBJ2-3; the match to TRBD2 covers 8 bases. The germline V gene has CDR1 SQVTM and CDR2 ANQGSEA. The CDR3 is 15 amino acids. V was pared by 6 bases and J by 0 bases, with 8 bases of the junction left unmatched. The CDR3 DNA sequence: TGCAGCGTGCGGGGGGCGGGGGCCAGCACAGATACGCAGTATTTT. This sequence encodes CSVRGAGASTDTQYF.

The CDR3 DNA follows: TGCGCCAGCAGCCCCGGGACTAGTTCCTACAATGAGCAGTTCTTC. Amino acids: CASSPGTSSYNEQFF. The rearrangement links TRBV4-1 to TRBJ2-1; 8 nucleotides match TRBD2. V dropped 4 bases and J dropped 1; count of bases not matched to a gene: 3. This CDR3 has 15 amino acids. Germline CDR1 reads MGHRA; CDR2 reads YSYEKL.

The chain has TRBV13 and TRBJ2-4, with 10 bases that match TRBD2. V dropped 5 bases and J dropped 2; count of bases not matched to a gene: 6. Per germline, CDR1 PRHDT and CDR2 FYEKMQ (reference sequence). The length of the CDR3 is 16 residues. CDR3 loop: CASSLGTSVTKNIQYF. CDR3 bases: TGTGCCAGCAGCCTTGGGACTAGCGTAACCAAAAACATTCAGTACTTC.